This TCR beta chain came from a study of shared clonotypes between healthy human individuals. Study-wide context: CD4 naive and memory got three plates each, CD8 naive two, CD8 memory one. General study results and limits: Donors were few, which limited the genetic and exposure-history diversity represented. Clonotype sharing among donors, it was expected, would be affected by sequencing depth.

Naive CD8 populations comprised CD45RO-negative cells positively selected for CCR7, excluding terminally differentiated effector memory CD45RA+ cells. Nashville, Tennessee was home to all donors, each a Caucasian adult. Measured with immunoSEQ multiplex PCR; TCRdb has only the in-frame clones, and not every one. In the table there are some 2.1 million clones, just under 95% of which are singletons. V gave up 4 bases and J gave up 3 bases, with 10 bases separating them. Germline V gives CDR1 SGHDT, CDR2 YYEEEE. The CDR3 consists of 13 residues. Remarks on this clone: What it binds is not known.

This chain joins TRBV5-6 and TRBJ1-1; D is unresolved. Sequencing was done on a sample of naive CD8+ T cells sorted from blood. This clonotype originated in a young man in good health. The CDR3 DNA sequence: TGTGCCAGCAGCCCCAGGTTTGACACTGAAGCTTTCTTT. Translation: CASSPRFDTEAFF.